This T cell receptor beta chain appears in the sequencing data of a study of OX40 agonist ivuxolimab in advanced cancers. Peripheral blood came from all dose cohorts at three timepoints. Assay: immunoSEQ multiplex PCR; the TCRdb copy retains only in-frame clones and omits some. This sample yields 50,000 or so clones, of which approximately 90% are seen a single time; roughly 13% belongs to the top ten. The CDR3 totals 12 residues. Germline V gene sequence: CDR1 MNHNY, CDR2 SVGAGI (reference sequence). Germline trimming cut 8 bases from V and 8 bases from J; bases unmatched to any gene: 7. Specimen: CD4+ or CD8+ T cells sorted from blood, collected in a trial of the OX40 agonist ivuxolimab. The V and J genes are TRBV6-6 and TRBJ1-1; 8 bases map to TRBD1. This receptor was identified in an adult with an advanced solid tumor such as melanoma, head and neck, liver or kidney cancer. This CDR3 is CASYRGDQEAFF. The CDR3 nucleotides read TGTGCCAGCTACAGGGGGGACCAAGAAGCTTTCTTT.